This T cell receptor (beta chain) comes out of a study of cytomegalovirus exposure and HLA in healthy donors. General observations from the study: With further analysis later on, most CMV-associated TCR beta chains appeared HLA-restricted.

Notes on this clone: Its antigen is unidentified.

Use of 60 Vbeta and 13 Jbeta primers characterized the PCR. Original methodology: The authors later counted about 80 million unique TCR beta chains, roughly 11 million of them shared. Profiling relied on immunoSEQ multiplex PCR, and the TCRdb table lists in-frame clones only, not all of them. V and J calls plus clone size are reproduced from that table; the DNA served to infer D and trimming. Of just over 60,000 clones listed, around 87% are singletons. Germline V lookup: CDR1 SGDLS, CDR2 YYNGEE. The CDR3 has 16 residues. With 0 bases clipped from V and 4 bases from J, the junction kept 9 bases outside the gene matches.

Input material: PBMCs. This clonotype was obtained from a man younger than 35 in good health and CMV-seronegative. V is TRBV9 and J is TRBJ1-1; 7 bases line up with TRBD1. CDR3 residues: CASSVAPGGTVTEAFF. DNA of the CDR3: TGTGCCAGCAGCGTAGCCCCCGGTGGGACAGTCACTGAAGCTTTCTTT.